This T cell receptor beta chain was captured by sequencing in a study of T cell responses to AZD1222 COVID-19 vaccine. Points from the study as a whole: Nearly half of spike-specific TCRs reportedly target unmutated variant regions. Clonal diversity may have been underestimated, and the donors were mostly white British, with more females than males.

Using immunoSEQ multiplex PCR, the repertoire was profiled, and TCRdb retains in-frame clones only, with some absent. Altogether 130,000 to 150,000 clones are present, approximately 89% being singletons, with the ten largest covering about 15%. This CDR3 has 12 amino acids. CDR1 MDHEN and CDR2 SYDVKM come from the germline V gene. J lost 8 bases, V lost 7 bases, and 5 bases had no gene match. Points on this clone: Its antigen is undetermined.

The specimen was peripheral blood, collected on day 0 of AZD1222 vaccination. The TCR comes from an adult in good health. The rearrangement joins TRBV28 to TRBJ1-2; TRBD1 aligns across 9 bases. The CDR3 coding sequence is TGTGCCAGCACCGTACAGGGGGCGGGCTACACCTTC. It translates to CASTVQGAGYTF.